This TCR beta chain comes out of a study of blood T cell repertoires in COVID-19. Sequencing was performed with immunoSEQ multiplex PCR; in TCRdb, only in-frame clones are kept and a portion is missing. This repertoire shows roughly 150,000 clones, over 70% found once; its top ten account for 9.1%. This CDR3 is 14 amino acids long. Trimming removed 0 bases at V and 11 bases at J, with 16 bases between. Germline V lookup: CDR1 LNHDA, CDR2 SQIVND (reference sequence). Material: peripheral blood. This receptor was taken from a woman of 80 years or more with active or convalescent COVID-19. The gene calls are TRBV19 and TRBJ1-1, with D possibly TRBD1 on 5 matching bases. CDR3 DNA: TGTGCCAGTAGTATAGATCTGGGGGGGTCCCGGGCTTTCTTT. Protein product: CASSIDLGGSRAFF.